The 20 T cell receptor beta chains presented below share a single source sample, sequenced in a study of a mutant IDH1 vaccine in newly diagnosed glioma. Data came from immunoSEQ multiplex PCR; TCRdb stores just in-frame clones and leaves some out. The sample carries 35,000 to 45,000 clones, roughly 81% recorded once. Time point specified: week 5, during vaccination. Every vaccination contained 300 ug of the mutant IDH1 20-mer peptide and was paired with topical imiquimod. Their antigens remain unidentified. Sample: PBMCs, taken from a glioma patient whose treatment included an IDH1 peptide vaccine. The receptors here all came from a man in his fifties or sixties with glioma.

As for this clone: The germline gene is not matched at one end of the junction; a read error may be the cause. This chain connects TRBV7-7 to TRBJ2-5; D is unresolved. CDR3 size: 13 residues. Per the germline V gene, CDR1 is SSHAT and CDR2 is FNYEAQ (reference sequence). DNA of the CDR3: TGTGCTAGCACCAAGGACCTAGGCGAGACCCAGTACTTC. This codes for CASTKDLGETQYF.

This chain uses TRBV5-1 with TRBJ2-7; TRBD1 matches 8 bases. V lost 4 bases to trimming and J lost 4 bases; unmatched junction nucleotides: 4. Germline CDR1 reads SGHRS; CDR2 reads YFSETQ. The CDR3 has 13 amino acids. The CDR3 sequence is CASSITGGYEQYF. CDR3 bases: TGCGCCAGCAGCATAACAGGGGGTTACGAGCAGTACTTC.

This clone was seen only a few times. This chain's CDR3 is CASSQDFGRLNTEAFF. The CDR3 coding sequence is TGCGCCAGCAGCCAAGATTTTGGCCGCCTGAACACTGAAGCTTTCTTT. This sequence joins TRBV4-1 and TRBJ1-1, with D uncertain. From germline, CDR1 is MGHRA and CDR2 YSYEKL. This CDR3 contains 16 residues. V gave up 0 bases and J gave up 0 bases, with 11 bases separating them.

The chain uses TRBV6-5 and TRBJ2-5, with D hard to call. Trimming took 4 bases from V and 5 from J, leaving 14 bases between them. From germline, CDR1 is MNHEY and CDR2 SVGAGI. The CDR3 sequence is 14 residues long. The CDR3 here is CASSFIAYRETQYF. The CDR3 DNA sequence: TGTGCCAGCAGTTTTATCGCCTATAGGGAGACCCAGTACTTC.

The table lists this clone with a few counts. One end of the junction varies from germline; a read error may be responsible. This chain uses TRBV5-6 with TRBJ2-3; 8 bases fit TRBD1. CDR1 and CDR2 (germline): SGHDT, YYEEEE. This CDR3 is 14 amino acids long. The CDR3 nucleotides are TGTGCCAGCAGCTTGCGGGACAGGTCCCCCTCTTATTGGTTT. It codes for CASSLRDRSPSYWF.

This chain links TRBV19 with TRBJ1-4; D perhaps matches TRBD1 (5 bases). The germline V and J ends were trimmed by 7 bases and 7 bases, with 19 bases remaining between them. CDR3 size: 15 residues. The germline V gene has CDR1 LNHDA and CDR2 SQIVND (reference sequence). For the CDR3, the DNA is TGTGCCAGTACCATAACGGTCAGGGAGAGTGAAAAACTGTTTTTT. Its translation is CASTITVRESEKLFF.

This chain uses TRBV7-9 with TRBJ2-7; 7 bases match TRBD1. The CDR3 runs 14 residues. Losses at the gene ends were 3 bases for V and 2 bases for J; bases not matched to a gene: 4. Germline lookup yields CDR1 SEHNR and CDR2 FQNEAQ (reference sequence). CDR3 sequence reads: CASSFRQGAYEQYF. The CDR3 DNA follows: TGTGCCAGCAGCTTTAGACAGGGAGCCTACGAGCAGTACTTC.

This chain connects TRBV5-1 to TRBJ2-1; the D gene is possibly TRBD2 (5 bases). This CDR3 contains 18 residues. The germline V gene encodes CDR1 SGHRS and CDR2 YFSETQ. Deletions cut 0 bases from V and 7 bases from J, with 23 bases between. The CDR3 loop reads CASSLALSPHGVRNEQFF. The CDR3 DNA follows: TGCGCCAGCAGCTTGGCCCTGTCCCCCCACGGGGTCAGGAATGAGCAGTTCTTC.

The rearrangement links TRBV2 to TRBJ2-5; D is perhaps TRBD2 (5 bases). V lost 6 bases, J lost 2 bases, and 13 bases lay in between. CDR1 is SNHLY and CDR2 is FYNNEI in the germline V gene. CDR3 size: 14 residues. The CDR3: CASRGGLTQETQYF. As DNA, the CDR3 is TGTGCCAGCAGAGGTGGACTCACGCAAGAGACCCAGTACTTC.

This sequence joins TRBV10-1 and TRBJ2-3; TRBD1 matches at 9 bases. With 4 bases clipped from V and 0 bases from J, the junction kept 14 bases outside the gene matches. CDR1 WNHNN and CDR2 SYGVQD come from the germline V gene (reference sequence). CDR3 size: 19 residues. This chain's CDR3 is CASSGRRTGDTISTDTQYF. CDR3 nucleotides: TGCGCCAGCAGTGGACGCAGGACAGGGGATACTATTAGCACAGATACGCAGTATTTT.

In this sample, this clone turned up once. The rearrangement links TRBV5-1 to TRBJ1-3, with TRBD1 matching over 7 bases. This CDR3 has 16 residues. V lost 0 bases and J lost 0; bases outside the gene matches: 3. Per the germline V gene, CDR1 is SGHRS and CDR2 is YFSETQ. The CDR3 region is CASSLGQGFSGNTIYF. The CDR3 DNA reads as TGCGCCAGCAGCTTGGGACAGGGCTTCTCTGGAAACACCATATATTTT.

This clone was picked up one time. V and J are TRBV18 and TRBJ2-2, with a tentative D call TRBD1 (6 bases). The CDR3 sequence is 14 residues long. CDR1 is KGHSH and CDR2 is LQKENI in the germline V gene. With 6 bases removed from V and 6 bases from J, the gap between germline ends came to 14 bases. CDR3 region: CASSRNQGSGELFF. CDR3 bases: TGTGCCAGCTCTCGCAACCAGGGGTCCGGGGAGCTGTTTTTT.

This chain links TRBV28 with TRBJ2-7; 7 bases map to TRBD1. The germline V gene encodes CDR1 MDHEN and CDR2 SYDVKM. Trimming took 6 bases from V and 2 from J; bases not matched to a gene: 7. CDR3 length: 14 amino acids. CDR3 residues: CASRRQGKTYEQYF. The CDR3 DNA follows: TGTGCCAGCAGGCGACAGGGCAAGACCTACGAGCAGTACTTC. Drawing the rest from reference TRBV28 and TRBJ2-7, the complete variable domain is DVKVTQSSRYLVKRTGEKVFLECVQDMDHENMFWYRQDPGLGLRLIYFSYDVKMKEKGDIPEGYSVSREKKERFSLILESASTNQTSMYLCASRRQGKTYEQYFGPGTRLTVT.

This chain connects TRBV11-2 to TRBJ2-7; weak D call: TRBD1 (5 bases). CDR1 is SGHAT, CDR2 FQNNGV, per germline. Trimming cost V 7 bases and J 0 bases, with 13 bases left between them. The CDR3 runs 14 residues. Written as DNA, the CDR3 is TGTGCCAGCATGCAGGGTTCTAGCTCCTACGAGCAGTACTTC. Its protein product is CASMQGSSSYEQYF.

The genes are TRBV5-5 and TRBJ1-1; D is perhaps TRBD1 (6 bases). The CDR3 runs to 15 residues. Looked up from germline, CDR1 is SGHKS and CDR2 is YYEKEE (reference sequence). V was shortened by 5 bases and J by 3 bases, with 17 bases between the two germline ends. The CDR3 sequence is CASRRHDRFDTEAFF. CDR3 coding DNA: TGTGCCAGCAGGCGCCACGACAGGTTCGACACTGAAGCTTTCTTT.

The chain has TRBV11-2 and TRBJ2-5; 7 nucleotides match TRBD1. Trimming at V came to 5 bases and at J to 2 bases, leaving 5 bases not matched to a gene. Germline V lookup: CDR1 SGHAT, CDR2 FQNNGV. The length of the CDR3 is 14 residues. The CDR3 sequence: CASSAGTVQETQYF. CDR3 DNA: TGTGCCAGCAGCGCCGGGACAGTTCAAGAGACCCAGTACTTC.

The V call is TRBV5-5, the J call TRBJ2-3; the match to TRBD2 covers 7 bases. In germline, CDR1 is SGHKS, CDR2 YYEKEE (reference sequence). This CDR3 region has 15 residues. The V segment lost 4 bases and the J segment 6 bases; nucleotides outside the gene matches: 11. CDR3: CASSLSGTRGDTQYF. The CDR3 DNA is TGTGCCAGCAGCCTAAGCGGGACGCGGGGGGATACGCAGTATTTT.

The chain links TRBV4-3 to TRBJ2-4, with unresolved D. Germline lookup yields CDR1 LGHNA and CDR2 YSLEER. The CDR3 runs to 14 residues. Trimming removed 0 bases at V and 8 bases at J, with 11 bases between. The CDR3 sequence is CASSQDAMSYIQYF. The CDR3 coding sequence is TGCGCCAGCAGCCAAGACGCCATGTCGTACATTCAGTACTTC.

J is TRBJ2-1 and V is TRBV25-1, with TRBD1 matching over 9 bases. Trimming removed 8 bases from V and 8 bases from J; junction bases left unmatched: 4. Looked up from germline, CDR1 is MGHDK and CDR2 is SYGVNS. The CDR3 sequence is 12 residues long. The CDR3 coding sequence is TGTGCCAGCGCTACAGGGGGCGATGAGCAGTTCTTC. Translated, it gives CASATGGDEQFF. The full variable domain, with the rest looked up from reference TRBV25-1 and TRBJ2-1, is EADIYQTPRYLVIGTGKKITLECSQTMGHDKMYWYQQDPGMELHLIHYSYGVNSTEKGDLSSESTVSRIRTEHFPLTLESARPSHTSQYLCASATGGDEQFFGPGTRLTVL.

V usage is TRBV7-2 and J usage is TRBJ1-2; no firm D call. Germline V lookup: CDR1 SGHTA, CDR2 FQGNSA. CDR3 length: 15 residues. The V and J ends lost 5 bases and 4 bases respectively, with 17 bases between them. CDR3 DNA: TGTGCCAGCAGCCCGACCCCGGGAACCCTCTATGGCTACACCTTC. As protein: CASSPTPGTLYGYTF.